The following is a TCR beta chain sequence with its context. The data originate from a study of blood T cell repertoires in COVID-19. Trimming removed 6 bases from V and 7 bases from J; junction bases left unmatched: 6. Germline V gene sequence: CDR1 WSHSY, CDR2 SAAADI. The CDR3 extends over 15 amino acids. The table came from immunoSEQ multiplex PCR; TCRdb's copy has only in-frame clones and leaves some out. The data contain 150,000 to 200,000 clones, 88% of them singletons. The TCR comes from a human donor in a cohort sampled during active COVID-19. The rearrangement joins TRBV10-2 to TRBJ2-1, with TRBD2 identical over 13 bases. Sequenced input: peripheral blood. CDR3 loop: CASRLAGGLGNEQFF. CDR3 DNA: TGCGCCAGCAGACTAGCGGGGGGGTTAGGTAATGAGCAGTTCTTC.